What follows is one T cell receptor (beta chain) and its context. As handled by the study authors: Reference gene primer amplification gave nucleated cell count estimates. TCRdb keeps only in-frame clones here, not all; method: immunoSEQ multiplex PCR. V, J and clone size were drawn from that table, and D and trimming were deduced from the DNA. The sample holds a few hundred thousand clones, 83% seen once. This entry comes from a study of blood T cell repertoires in COVID-19. Across the whole study: T cells, B-cell-depleted T cells, or PBMCs supplied cDNA or gDNA.

Deletions cut 6 bases from V and 4 bases from J, with 18 bases between. From germline, CDR1 is MGHRA and CDR2 YSYEKL. This CDR3 comprises 15 residues. Sequencing was done on a sample of peripheral blood. The chain employs TRBV4-1 and TRBJ1-2; tentatively, D is TRBD1 (6 bases). The TCR originated in a woman between 45 and 65 years old with acute or convalescent COVID-19. CDR3 nucleotides: TGCGCCAGCAGTAGGGGACAAGGGACGACCTATGGCTACACCTTC. It specifies CASSRGQGTTYGYTF.